This T cell receptor beta chain was captured in a study of T cells in Graves' hyperthyroidism and ophthalmopathy. Notes on the study in general: The blood repertoire included most of the expanded thyroid clonotypes above 0.001. Ophthalmopathy and stable hyperthyroidism were told apart by a 13 V-J model.

At least ten counts were recorded for this clonotype. The antigen is unknown. RNA transcripts gave rise to amplified TCR beta CDR3 regions. The study used the HTBI primer set for a first-round RT-PCR of the TCR CDR3. TCRdb recomputed calls from the multiplex PCR reads with MiXCR, one row per CDR3 protein. Among about 640,000 distinct CDR3 sequences listed, about 15% were seen once. Exclusion of a patient resulted from uncontrolled infection, other autoimmune disease, pregnancy or lactation. PBMCs were sourced from approximately 10 ml fresh peripheral blood. The ends were cut back, 6 bases at V and 4 bases at J, with 19 bases in the middle. The CDR3 has 16 amino acids. Germline V CDR1 and CDR2: SGHTA, FQGNSA.

The receptor's source is a woman aged 45-65 years with Graves' ophthalmopathy. Sequenced input: blood. The chain employs TRBV7-2 and TRBJ2-1, with D possibly being TRBD1 (5 bases). CDR3 loop: CASRVGVWESYNEQFF. In nucleotides, the CDR3 is TGTGCCAGCAGGGTAGGGGTTTGGGAATCATACAATGAGCAGTTCTTC.